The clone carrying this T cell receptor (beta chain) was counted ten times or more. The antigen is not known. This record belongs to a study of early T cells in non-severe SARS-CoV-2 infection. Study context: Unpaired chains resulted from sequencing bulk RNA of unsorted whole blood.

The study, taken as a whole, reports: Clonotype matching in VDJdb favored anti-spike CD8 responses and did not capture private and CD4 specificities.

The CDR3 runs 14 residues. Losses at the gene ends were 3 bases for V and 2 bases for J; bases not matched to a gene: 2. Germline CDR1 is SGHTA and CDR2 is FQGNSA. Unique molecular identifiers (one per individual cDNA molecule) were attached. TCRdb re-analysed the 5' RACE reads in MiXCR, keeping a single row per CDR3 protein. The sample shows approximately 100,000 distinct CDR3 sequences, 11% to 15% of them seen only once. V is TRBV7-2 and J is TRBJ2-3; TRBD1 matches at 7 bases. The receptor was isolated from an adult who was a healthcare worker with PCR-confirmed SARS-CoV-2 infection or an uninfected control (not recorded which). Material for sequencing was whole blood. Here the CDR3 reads CASSLTGNTDTQYF. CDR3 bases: TGTGCCAGCAGCTTGACAGGGAACACAGATACGCAGTATTTT.